The 7 T cell receptor beta chains listed next were all sequenced from one sample in a study of blood T cells in healthy people across ages (dated by TCRdb to about 2015). Library creation used 5' RACE. Data came from an Illumina HiSeq 2500. A second PCR of roughly 7 to 11 cycles was run with a J-beta primer mix and a sample-barcoded 5' primer. Starting from the raw public reads, TCRdb applied fastp trimming at Q25, assembled clones with MiXCR and retained in-frame beta chains. Rows with one shared CDR3 protein collapse into an entry with the most common genes and DNA. The sample contains 800,000 to 1,300,000 distinct CDR3 sequences, 20% to 25% of them found a single time. Approximately 0.71% of the sample rests with the top ten. This sample also appeared in a second study, on T cells of mothers and their children.

Sequencing was carried out using blood. All receptors derive from a girl aged 2-9 years in good health.

Details on this clonotype: The junction does not match germline at one end; this may be a read error. The chain uses TRBV3-1 and TRBJ1-5; 11 nucleotides align to TRBD1. The CDR3 sequence is 15 residues long. Germline CDR1 is LGHDT and CDR2 is YNNKEL (reference sequence). Here the CDR3 reads CTSSGQGALNQPQHF. The CDR3 region has the DNA TGTACCAGCAGCGGACAGGGGGCTCTGAATCAGCCCCAGCATTTT.

The chain couples TRBV10-3 to TRBJ2-5; tentatively, D is TRBD2 (6 bases). TRBJ2-1 matches the DNA end more closely, so the J call is doubtful. From germline, CDR1 is ENHRY and CDR2 SYGVKD. This CDR3 comprises 16 residues. The CDR3, as DNA: TGTGCCATCAGCCTCGCGGAGGGTAGCGGCCACAATGAGCAGTTCTTC. Translation: CAISLAEGSGHNEQFF.

This clonotype came up a few times. This rearrangement joins TRBV7-2 to TRBJ1-5, with D possibly TRBD1 on 6 matching bases. Germline V gene data show CDR1 as SGHTA and CDR2 as FQGNSA. Trimming cost V 1 base and J 7 bases, with 14 bases left between them. This CDR3 comprises 15 residues. Here the CDR3 reads CASSLEGFGGQPQHF. For the CDR3, the DNA is TGTGCCAGCAGCTTAGAAGGATTCGGGGGCCAGCCCCAGCATTTT.

In the case of this clonotype: The conserved phenylalanine or tryptophan is not found at the CDR3 terminus, so this likely reflects a read error. This sequence joins TRBV7-2 and TRBJ2-5; D remains unclear. The CDR3 has 13 residues. Germline CDR1 SGHTA, CDR2 FQGNSA. The germline V and J ends were trimmed by 8 bases and 5 bases, with 15 bases remaining between them. The CDR3 region has the DNA TGTGCCAGCGTATCCCTAATCGAGGAGACCCAGTACCTC. As protein: CASVSLIEETQYL.

J is TRBJ2-7 and V is TRBV28; no clear D gene. Per germline, CDR1 MDHEN and CDR2 SYDVKM. The CDR3 spans 11 residues. V lost 3 bases and J lost 7, with 7 bases in between. The chain's CDR3 is CASSFRLEQYF. DNA of the CDR3: TGTGCCAGCAGTTTTCGGCTGGAGCAGTACTTC.

In its sample, this clonotype was seen a few times. The V call is TRBV3-1, the J call TRBJ2-5; tentatively, D is TRBD1 or TRBD2 (5 bases each). CDR1 is LGHDT, CDR2 YNNKEL, per germline (reference sequence). The V end was cut by 4 bases, the J end by 13 bases, with 19 bases between. CDR3 size: 13 residues. CDR3 coding DNA: TGTGCCAGCAGCCTGGGGGTAGACGAGCGACGGTACTTC. It specifies CASSLGVDERRYF.

The sample holds a few counts of this clonotype. The chain couples TRBV7-9 to TRBJ2-2, with D possibly being TRBD2 (6 bases). Germline CDR1 is SEHNR and CDR2 is FQNEAQ (reference sequence). CDR3 size: 15 residues. Trimming pared 1 base from V and 6 bases from J, leaving 12 bases between. DNA of the CDR3: TGTGCCAGCAGCTTAGTTGACAGACTAGCCGGGGAGCTGTTTTTT. Its protein product is CASSLVDRLAGELFF.